This TCR beta chain appears in the sequencing data of a study of metastatic and nonmetastatic thyroid tumors. Study-level background: Both malignant and benign thyroid patients supplied peripheral blood and tumor or nodule tissue samples, across which the repertoires of these patients were then compared.

Trimming stripped 0 bases from V and 3 bases from J, with 9 bases between. The CDR3 has 13 amino acids. Germline V gene sequence: CDR1 DFQATT, CDR2 SNEGSKA (reference sequence). Patients underwent thyroid surgery, and none had received any treatment before it. This clone was seen at least ten times. Under the authors' procedure: A papillary thyroid cancer distant-metastasis classifier was built from CDR3 differences across clinicopathological groups. TCRdb ran MiXCR on the PCR reads. The V and J calls, along with clone size, are taken from TCRdb and not from the paper's own processing. This table has about 42,000 clones, about 12% appearing once.

The sequence was collected from a male donor with papillary thyroid cancer or a benign thyroid nodule (not recorded which). Some clones in this sample may be carry-over from other donors' samples. What was sequenced was blood. The chain recombines TRBV20-1 with TRBJ2-7, with a possible D match to TRBD2 (5 bases). The CDR3 DNA is TGCAGTGCTAGAGATACTAGGCTCTACGAGCAGTACTTC. It specifies CSARDTRLYEQYF.